This T cell receptor (beta chain) emerged from a study of TIL therapy for anti-PD-1-resistant metastatic lung cancer. Germline CDR1 and CDR2: LGHNA and YSLEER. This CDR3 spans 16 amino acids. After removal of 0 bases from V and 1 base from J, the junction contained 3 bases not matched to a gene. Sample time point: pre-treatment sample, taken before nivolumab and TIL therapy. Pleural nodules or supraclavicular lymph nodes made up most of the excised metastases sampled. The immunoSEQ assay was v3. Assay: immunoSEQ multiplex PCR; the TCRdb copy retains only in-frame clones and omits some. This table holds roughly 92,000 clones, 65% found once.

The rearrangement uses TRBV4-3 and TRBJ2-3; 8 bases line up with TRBD2. The origin of this receptor is a person aged 25-80 years with non-small cell lung cancer. The sample consisted of tumor tissue, taken at baseline. The CDR3 nucleotides are TGCGCCAGCAGCCAAGAGTGGCGGGGGGGCACAGATACGCAGTATTTT. Translation gives CASSQEWRGGTDTQYF.